This TCR beta chain stems from a study of identical twins. V lost 7 bases and J lost 9, with 16 bases in between. Germline V CDR1 and CDR2: PRHDT, FYEKMQ (reference sequence). The CDR3 is 14 amino acids. One entry per CDR3 protein, called by TCRdb with MiXCR from the 5' RACE reads. Of fewer than 650,000 distinct CDR3 sequences listed, 7.1% are singletons. General observations from the study: With monozygotic twins, out-of-frame TCR alpha sharing exceeded what models estimated. While abundant cord blood beta clonotypes carried fewer insertions, memory repertoires showed no such pattern.

This clonotype was picked up a small number of times. Antigen specificity is unknown. This sample was also put to use in a study of yellow fever vaccine responses in identical twins.

The gene calls are TRBV13 and TRBJ1-6; maybe TRBD1 (5 bases). Sequenced: PBMCs. This TCR was recovered from a woman between 18 and 29 years old in good health. The CDR3 coding sequence is TGTGCCAGCAACGCCGGGACCGGGGGTTCACCCCTCCACTTT. Translated, it gives CASNAGTGGSPLHF.